This TCR beta chain was captured in a study of cytomegalovirus exposure and HLA in healthy donors. Whole-study findings and limits: It was 164 TCR beta chains that were listed as cytomegalovirus-associated. Sequencing artifact likely explains a cluster of highly shared sequence variants. A later examination showed that TCR association rates differed by HLA locus, with DRB1 most and HLA-C fewest. Later analysis demonstrated an association between a missense DCLRE1C variant and TCR beta V- and J-gene trimming.

About this clone itself: Its antigen is unidentified.

Germline-derived CDR1 and CDR2 are SGHAT and FQDESV (reference sequence). J gave up 3 bases and V 2 bases, and 15 bases lay outside the gene matches. This CDR3 comprises 18 residues. PCR involved 60 Vbeta and 13 Jbeta primers. The table came from immunoSEQ multiplex PCR; TCRdb's copy has only in-frame clones and leaves some out. The sample lists around 150,000 clones, around 84% occurring once. Sequencing was done on a sample of PBMCs. The V and J genes are TRBV11-1 and TRBJ2-7; 8 bases are a match to TRBD2. The sequence came from a man younger than 30 in good health and CMV-seropositive. The chain's CDR3 is CASSLKPPPAGGIYEQYF. The CDR3 DNA sequence: TGTGCCAGCAGCTTAAAACCCCCCCCGGCGGGGGGTATCTACGAGCAGTACTTC. The full variable domain, its missing parts supplied by reference TRBV11-1 and TRBJ2-7, is EAEVAQSPRYKITEKSQAVAFWCDPISGHATLYWYRQILGQGPELLVQFQDESVVDDSQLPKDRFSAERLKGVDSTLKIQPAELGDSAMYLCASSLKPPPAGGIYEQYFGPGTRLTVT.